These 30 T cell receptor beta chains were all obtained from the same sample, sequenced in a study of T cells in Graves' hyperthyroidism and ophthalmopathy. Authors of the study amplified TCR beta CDR3 regions from RNA transcripts. During a first-round RT-PCR of the TCR CDR3, the HTBI primer set was used. TCRdb called the multiplex PCR reads again in MiXCR, with one record for every CDR3 protein. The table lists just over 550,000 distinct CDR3 sequences, roughly 46% of them singletons. The sample was peripheral blood or thyroid tissue (not recorded which). The receptors derive from a woman aged 18-29 years with Graves' hyperthyroidism.

The chain has TRBV10-3 and TRBJ2-7; 12 bases agree with TRBD1. The CDR3 is made up of 12 amino acids. The germline CDR1 and CDR2 sequences are ENHRY and SYGVKD. The junction had 5 bases not matched to a gene; V was cut back by 10 bases and J by 7 bases. The CDR3 spells CARGQGAREQYF. CDR3 DNA: TGTGCCAGGGGACAGGGGGCGAGGGAGCAGTACTTC.

The chain employs TRBV20-1 and TRBJ1-4; D gene ambiguous. The CDR3 consists of 12 residues. Germline loops: CDR1 DFQATT, CDR2 SNEGSKA (reference sequence). Trimming removed 0 bases at V and 12 bases at J, with 11 bases between. The CDR3 DNA reads as TGCAGTGCTAGAGAACCGGAGAGGGAACTGTTTTTT. This encodes CSAREPERELFF.

As for this clonotype: A much larger clone lies a single base off, so this may be a read error. The conserved closing phenylalanine or tryptophan is absent in this CDR3, likely reflecting a read error. This sequence joins TRBV14 and TRBJ2-5, with TRBD2 as a possible D gene (7 bases). Trimming removed 4 bases at V and 6 bases at J, with 12 bases between. The CDR3 sequence is 13 residues long. In germline, CDR1 is SGHDN, CDR2 FVKESK. The CDR3 sequence: CASSLQRDKTQYL. CDR3 nucleotide sequence: TGTGCCAGCAGCCTCCAGCGGGACAAGACCCAGTACCTC.

The chain couples TRBV7-2 to TRBJ1-1; the D is unclear. Germline loops: CDR1 SGHTA, CDR2 FQGNSA. The CDR3 covers 13 residues. V was shortened by 6 bases and J by 5 bases, with 13 bases between the two germline ends. DNA for the CDR3: TGTGCCAGCAGTGATAAGGGCCGGACTGAAGCTTTCTTT. It encodes CASSDKGRTEAFF.

The count of this clonotype is one. The chain has TRBV29-1 and TRBJ2-2; D assignment may be TRBD1 or TRBD2 (6 bases each). The CDR3 totals 14 residues. CDR1 and CDR2 from the germline V gene are SQVTM and ANQGSEA. V gave up 7 bases and J gave up 4 bases, with 16 bases separating them. CDR3 bases: TGCAGCGCCCTAAGGGGGGTGAGCACCGGGGAGCTGTTTTTT. As protein: CSALRGVSTGELFF.

This clonotype was picked up a small number of times. The chain couples TRBV7-3 to TRBJ1-6; a weak D match, TRBD1 (5 bases). Between the trimmed V and J ends, which lost 5 bases and 8 bases, there was a span of 16 bases. Germline V CDR1 and CDR2: SGHTA, FQGTGA. The CDR3 is 15 residues long. CDR3 coding DNA: TGTGCCAGCAGCCAAGTTAGGGGTGAGGATTCACCCCTCCACTTT. This translates into CASSQVRGEDSPLHF.

The genes are TRBV29-1 and TRBJ1-1; 9 bases match TRBD1. This CDR3 has 14 residues. Germline V gene lookup returns CDR1 SQVTM and CDR2 ANQGSEA. J lost 5 bases, V lost 0 bases, and 4 bases had no gene match. The CDR3 protein is CSVEDYGTGTEAFF. The CDR3 DNA follows: TGCAGCGTTGAAGATTACGGGACAGGGACTGAAGCTTTCTTT.

As regards this clonotype: A much bigger clone sits one base away, suggesting this may be a read error. The gene calls are TRBV7-9 and TRBJ2-5; D is unclear. CDR1 SEHNR and CDR2 FQNEAQ come from the germline V gene (reference sequence). Trimming removed 4 bases at V and 5 bases at J, with 11 bases between. The CDR3 contains 13 residues. CDR3 region: CASSSTVWETQYF. CDR3 DNA sequence: TGTGCCAGCAGCTCCACGGTGTGGGAGACCCAGTACTTC.

CDR3 DNA: TGTGCCAGCAGCCTTAGCGGGAGGGCCTACTACGAGCAGTACTTC. It specifies CASSLSGRAYYEQYF. The V and J genes are TRBV5-4 and TRBJ2-7, with 11 positions matching TRBD2. CDR3 length: 15 residues. V was pared by 4 bases and J by 3 bases, with 6 bases of the junction left unmatched. The germline gives CDR1 SGHNT, CDR2 YYREEE (reference sequence).

This clonotype was picked up many times. The chain's CDR3 is CATSAPMAWSSYEQYF. Written as DNA, the CDR3 is TGTGCCACCAGTGCCCCTATGGCGTGGAGCTCCTACGAGCAGTACTTC. The chain has TRBV24-1 and TRBJ2-7; D is undetermined. Germline V gives CDR1 KGHDR, CDR2 SFDVKD. V shed 5 bases and J shed 0 bases, with 16 bases lying between them. The CDR3 runs to 16 residues.

The rearrangement uses TRBV7-8 and TRBJ1-1; D not resolved. CDR3 length equals 13 residues. Deletions cut 7 bases from V and 1 base from J, with 10 bases between. The germline gives CDR1 SGHVS, CDR2 FQNEAQ. The CDR3 loop reads CASNLAGNTEAFF. In nucleotides, the CDR3 is TGTGCCAGCAACCTAGCGGGGAACACTGAAGCTTTCTTT.

V usage is TRBV12-3 or TRBV12-4 and J usage is TRBJ1-2; no reliable D call. The CDR3 is 14 amino acids. Trimming removed 6 bases at V and 8 bases at J, with 19 bases between. In DNA, the CDR3 is TGTGCCAGCAGACAAGCGGGCGGTCTGGTCGGCTACACCTTC. Translating gives CASRQAGGLVGYTF.

By share, this clonotype ranks as medium-sized. V and J are TRBV29-1 and TRBJ1-2; 10 nucleotides align to TRBD1. V lost 8 bases, J lost 3 bases, and 9 bases stayed unmatched. CDR1 is SQVTM, CDR2 ANQGSEA, per germline. The CDR3 loop spans 14 amino acids. CDR3 in amino acids: CSTLSGTGDYGYTF. In DNA, the CDR3 is TGCAGCACCTTATCGGGGACAGGGGACTATGGCTACACCTTC.

About this clonotype: Just one base apart from a much larger clone, this may be a read error. This chain links TRBV2 with TRBJ1-4; D gene uncertain. The ends were cut back, 3 bases at V and 6 bases at J, with 8 bases in the middle. The CDR3 contains 13 residues. From germline, CDR1 is SNHLY and CDR2 FYNNEI. Here the CDR3 DNA reads TGTGCCAGCAGTGACATCGGATATGAAAAACTGTTTTTT. The encoded protein is CASSDIGYEKLFF.

The chain couples TRBV14 to TRBJ1-5; D uncertain. V was pared by 7 bases and J by 4 bases, with 11 bases between. This CDR3 is built from 13 residues. Germline V gene lookup returns CDR1 SGHDN and CDR2 FVKESK. The CDR3 loop reads CASTPGVNQPQHF. DNA of the CDR3: TGTGCCAGCACCCCAGGTGTGAATCAGCCCCAGCATTTT.

Notes on this clonotype: Since a much larger clone is just one base distant, this may be a read error. The chain carries TRBV19 and TRBJ2-7; no reliable D call. V was cut by 6 bases and J by 9 bases, with 18 bases left in between. This CDR3 has 13 residues. The germline V gene has CDR1 LNHDA and CDR2 SQIVND (reference sequence). CDR3 protein: CASRPEPRGGQYF. The CDR3 DNA reads as TGTGCCAGTAGACCTGAACCCCGAGGTGGGCAGTACTTC. Full variable domain (remainder filled in from reference TRBV19 and TRBJ2-7): DGGITQSPKYLFRKEGQNVTLSCEQNLNHDAMYWYRQDPGQGLRLIYYSQIVNDFQKGDIAEGYSVSREKKESFPLTVTSAQKNPTAFYLCASRPEPRGGQYFGPGTRLTVT.

A few counts support this clonotype. The chain employs TRBV9 and TRBJ1-2; possibly TRBD1 for D (5 bases). The CDR3 loop spans 15 amino acids. V shed 3 bases and J shed 8 bases, with 20 bases lying between them. Germline assignment: CDR1 SGDLS and CDR2 YYNGEE. The DNA of the CDR3 is TGTGCCAGCAGCGAATCCGGGACCGCAGATTCGGGCTACACCTTC. This translates into CASSESGTADSGYTF.

This chain connects TRBV20-1 to TRBJ2-7; the D gene is possibly TRBD2 (6 bases). The CDR3 extends over 12 amino acids. Germline loops: CDR1 DFQATT, CDR2 SNEGSKA (reference sequence). The V gene lost 3 bases and the J gene lost 3 bases, with 9 bases spanning the gap. In nucleotides, the CDR3 is TGCAGTGCTAGTAGCGGAATCTACGAGCAGTACTTC. This translates into CSASSGIYEQYF.

The chain recombines TRBV19 with TRBJ2-7, with 7 bases identical to TRBD2. CDR3 length: 15 residues. CDR1 and CDR2 (germline): LNHDA, SQIVND (reference sequence). The V gene end was trimmed by 9 bases and the J gene end by 0 bases; junction bases not matched to a gene: 11. The CDR3 loop is CASSQGREDSYEQYF. The CDR3, as DNA: TGTGCCAGCAGCCAGGGTCGGGAGGACTCCTACGAGCAGTACTTC.

This chain joins TRBV10-3 and TRBJ2-7; no definite D call. The CDR3 has 13 amino acids. The germline V gene has CDR1 ENHRY and CDR2 SYGVKD. The ends were cut back, 7 bases at V and 0 bases at J, with 10 bases in the middle. The DNA for the CDR3 is TGTGCCATCAAGGGCGGCAGCTCCTACGAGCAGTACTTC. Protein sequence: CAIKGGSSYEQYF.

This chain connects TRBV14 to TRBJ2-5; no firm D call. This CDR3 comprises 13 residues. Trimming pared 0 bases from V and 11 bases from J, leaving 13 bases between. The germline gives CDR1 SGHDN, CDR2 FVKESK. The CDR3, as DNA: TGTGCCAGCAGCCAAGATAGATCAGTGAATCAGTACTTC. Its translation: CASSQDRSVNQYF.

As to this clonotype: A clone one base away is much larger, so this may be a read error. V gene TRBV6-2 or TRBV6-3 combines with J gene TRBJ2-2; tentatively, D is TRBD1 or TRBD2 (5 bases each). Germline values: CDR1 MNHEY, CDR2 SVGEGT. The CDR3 runs 13 residues. The V gene lost 10 bases and the J gene lost 6 bases, with 15 bases spanning the gap. CDR3 nucleotide sequence: TGTGCCATCAGAAATATGGGGGCCGGGGAGCTGTTTTTT. Translating it yields CAIRNMGAGELFF.

In nucleotides, the CDR3 is TGTGCCATCAGTGATGGGGGGGGTGGCAATTCACCCCTCCACTTT. Translation: CAISDGGGGNSPLHF. The rearrangement links TRBV10-3 to TRBJ1-6; D might be TRBD1 (5 bases). With 3 bases removed from V and 7 bases from J, the gap between germline ends came to 13 bases. Germline V gives CDR1 ENHRY, CDR2 SYGVKD. The CDR3 covers 15 residues.

Only a few counts were recorded for this clonotype. The V gene is TRBV7-3, the J gene TRBJ2-5; 8 bases are shared with TRBD1. The V and J ends lost 5 bases and 0 bases, in that order; junction bases with no gene match: 5. The CDR3 sequence is 15 residues long. CDR1 SGHTA and CDR2 FQGTGA come from the germline V gene. CDR3 protein: CASSAMTGDQETQYF. CDR3 DNA: TGTGCCAGCAGCGCCATGACAGGGGACCAAGAGACCCAGTACTTC.

Concerning this clonotype: This may arise from a read error, as a much more abundant clone is one base away. The J gene is TRBJ2-7, the V gene TRBV10-3; 13 nucleotides align to TRBD2. V was clipped by 2 bases and J by 0 bases; unmatched bases: 4. The CDR3 has 17 residues. The germline V gene encodes CDR1 ENHRY and CDR2 SYGVKD. The CDR3 bases are TGTGCCATCAGTGAGCGGACTAGCGGGAGAAGCTCCTACGAGCAGTACTTC. The encoded protein is CAISERTSGRSSYEQYF.

This sequence joins TRBV20-1 and TRBJ2-5; D not resolved. The V gene's germline CDR1 is DFQATT and CDR2 SNEGSKA (reference sequence). The CDR3 runs to 12 residues. Between the trimmed V and J ends, which lost 3 bases and 3 bases, there was a span of 8 bases. The CDR3, as DNA: TGCAGTGCTAGGGGTCCTAAAGAGACCCAGTACTTC. Its protein is CSARGPKETQYF.

This chain uses TRBV6-6 with TRBJ1-5; D gene unclear. Between the trimmed V and J ends, which lost 7 bases and 7 bases, there was a span of 11 bases. Germline CDR1 and CDR2: MNHNY and SVGAGI (reference sequence). There are 12 residues in the CDR3. The CDR3 sequence is CASNQGSQPQHF. CDR3 bases: TGTGCCAGCAACCAAGGTTCCCAGCCCCAGCATTTT.

V gene TRBV7-2 combines with J gene TRBJ1-2, with 7 bases that match TRBD1. Germline CDR1 SGHTA, CDR2 FQGNSA. The V gene end was trimmed by 5 bases and the J gene end by 3 bases; junction bases not matched to a gene: 3. The CDR3 runs to 13 residues. The CDR3 spells CASSGGTDYGYTF. The CDR3 nucleotides read TGTGCCAGCAGCGGTGGGACAGACTATGGCTACACCTTC.

V and J are TRBV24-1 and TRBJ1-2, with 7 bases aligning to TRBD1. Germline CDR1 reads KGHDR; CDR2 reads SFDVKD. The CDR3 is 13 residues long. Germline trimming cut 8 bases from V and 8 bases from J; bases unmatched to any gene: 10. The CDR3 DNA sequence: TGTGCCACCAATGACAACAGGGGCTACGGCTACACCTTC. Amino acid sequence: CATNDNRGYGYTF.

The CDR3 region is CASSWTGGAYGYTF. The CDR3 coding sequence is TGTGCCAGCAGTTGGACAGGGGGCGCTTATGGCTACACCTTC. The chain carries TRBV7-3 and TRBJ1-2, with 11 bases lining up with TRBD1. CDR3 size: 14 residues. CDR1 and CDR2 from the germline V gene are SGHTA and FQGTGA. Trimming took 6 bases from V and 5 from J; bases not matched to a gene: 5.